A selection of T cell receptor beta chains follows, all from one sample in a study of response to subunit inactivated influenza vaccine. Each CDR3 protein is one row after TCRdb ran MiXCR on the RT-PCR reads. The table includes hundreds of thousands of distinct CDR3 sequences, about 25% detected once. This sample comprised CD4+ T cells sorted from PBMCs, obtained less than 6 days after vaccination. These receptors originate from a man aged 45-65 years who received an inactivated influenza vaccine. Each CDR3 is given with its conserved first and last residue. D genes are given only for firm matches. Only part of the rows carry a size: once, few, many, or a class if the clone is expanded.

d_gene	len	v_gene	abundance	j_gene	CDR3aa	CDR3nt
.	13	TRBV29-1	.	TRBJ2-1	CSGQAGSYNEQFF	TGCAGCGGGCAGGCGGGCTCCTACAATGAGCAGTTCTTC
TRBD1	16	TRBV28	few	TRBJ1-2	CASSLGTGTGVYGYTF	TGTGCCAGCAGTTTAGGTACCGGGACAGGGGTTTATGGCTACACCTTC
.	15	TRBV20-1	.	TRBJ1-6	CSARIGTSVGSPLHF	TGCAGTGCTAGAATTGGGACCTCGGTGGGTTCACCCCTCCACTTT
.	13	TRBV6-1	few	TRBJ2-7	CATPGRGSYEQYF	TGTGCCACCCCCGGCCGGGGTTCCTACGAGCAGTACTTC
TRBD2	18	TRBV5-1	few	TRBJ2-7	CASSLAESSGVSSYEQYF	TGCGCCAGCAGCTTGGCCGAGTCTAGCGGGGTGAGCTCCTACGAGCAGTACTTC
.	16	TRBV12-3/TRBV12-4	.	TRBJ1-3	CASSLADFSSGNTIYF	TGTGCCAGCAGTTTAGCAGACTTCAGCTCTGGAAACACCATATATTTT
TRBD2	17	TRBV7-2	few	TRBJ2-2	CASSWGLAGINTGELFF	TGTGCCAGCAGCTGGGGACTAGCGGGAATTAACACCGGGGAGCTGTTTTTT
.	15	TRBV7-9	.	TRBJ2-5	CASSLAFGHQETQYF	TGTGCCAGCAGCTTAGCTTTTGGGCACCAAGAGACCCAGTACTTC
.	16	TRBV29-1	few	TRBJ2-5	CSVEIWGDRNQETQYF	TGCAGCGTTGAAATTTGGGGGGACAGAAACCAAGAGACCCAGTACTTC
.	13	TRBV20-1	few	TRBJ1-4	CSALSATNEKLFF	TGCAGTGCTTTGAGTGCAACTAATGAAAAACTGTTTTTT
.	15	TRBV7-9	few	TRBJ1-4	CASSADRSTNEKLFF	TGTGCCAGCAGCGCCGACAGGAGTACTAATGAAAAACTGTTTTTT
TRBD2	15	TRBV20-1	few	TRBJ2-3	CSARGTSGSTDTQYF	TGCAGTGCTAGGGGGACTAGCGGGAGCACAGATACGCAGTATTTT
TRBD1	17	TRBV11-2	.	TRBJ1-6	CASSPGTGYIYNSPLHF	TGTGCCAGCAGCCCCGGGACAGGGTATATTTATAATTCACCCCTCCACTTT
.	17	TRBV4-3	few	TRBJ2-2	CASSQDPLSGIGGELFF	TGCGCCAGCAGCCAAGATCCACTGTCAGGGATCGGCGGGGAGCTGTTTTTT
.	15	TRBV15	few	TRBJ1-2	CATSRDLNLEGGYTF	TGTGCCACCAGCAGAGATCTCAACCTGGAGGGTGGCTACACCTTC
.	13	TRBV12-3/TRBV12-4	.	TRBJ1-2	CASTPRQNYGYTF	TGTGCCAGCACCCCGAGGCAAAACTATGGCTACACCTTC
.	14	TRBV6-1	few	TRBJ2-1	CASRGVYSGNEQFF	TGTGCCAGCAGGGGGGTTTATAGCGGCAATGAGCAGTTCTTC
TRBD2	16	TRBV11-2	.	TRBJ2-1	CASSLDLAGGHNEQFF	TGTGCCAGCAGCTTAGATCTAGCGGGAGGACACAATGAGCAGTTCTTC
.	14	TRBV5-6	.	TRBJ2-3	CASSLEGASDTQYF	TGTGCCAGCAGCTTGGAGGGTGCGTCAGATACGCAGTATTTT
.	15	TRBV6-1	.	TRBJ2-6	CASSFGPSGANVLTF	TGTGCCAGCAGCTTCGGCCCCTCTGGGGCCAACGTCCTGACTTTC
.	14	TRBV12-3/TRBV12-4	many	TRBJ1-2	CASSLNYGRSGYTF	TGTGCCAGCAGTTTAAACTACGGCCGGAGTGGCTACACCTTC
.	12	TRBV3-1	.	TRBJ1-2	CASSASIYGYTF	TGTGCCAGCAGCGCCTCAATCTATGGCTACACCTTC
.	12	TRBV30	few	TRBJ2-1	CAWSELKNEQFF	TGTGCCTGGAGTGAGCTAAAGAATGAGCAGTTCTTC
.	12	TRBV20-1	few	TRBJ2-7	CSAIEITYEQYF	TGCAGTGCTATAGAGATCACCTACGAGCAGTACTTC
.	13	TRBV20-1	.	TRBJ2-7	CSASGRYSYEQYF	TGCAGTGCTAGCGGGAGATACTCCTACGAGCAGTACTTC
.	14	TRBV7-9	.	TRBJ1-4	CASSPQSSNEKLFF	TGTGCCAGCAGCCCTCAGAGCTCTAATGAAAAACTGTTTTTT
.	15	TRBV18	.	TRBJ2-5	CASSPQRQLQETQYF	TGTGCCAGCTCACCACAAAGACAGCTACAAGAGACCCAGTACTTC
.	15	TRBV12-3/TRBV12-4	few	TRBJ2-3	CASSSWRDSTDTQYF	TGTGCCAGCAGTTCATGGCGGGATAGCACAGATACGCAGTATTTT
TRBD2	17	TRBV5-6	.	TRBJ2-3	CASSLGLGLVWSDTQYF	TGTGCCAGCAGCTTGGGGCTGGGACTAGTATGGTCAGATACGCAGTATTTT
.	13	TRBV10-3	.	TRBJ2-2	CATSRPNTGELFF	TGTGCCACCTCACGACCGAACACCGGGGAGCTGTTTTTT
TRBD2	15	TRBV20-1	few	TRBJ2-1	CSAGAGALSYNEQFF	TGCAGTGCTGGAGCGGGAGCCCTCTCCTACAATGAGCAGTTCTTC
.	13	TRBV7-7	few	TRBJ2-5	CASSFEAQETQYF	TGTGCTAGCAGCTTCGAAGCACAAGAGACCCAGTACTTC
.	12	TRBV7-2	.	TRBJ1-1	CASSSHSGGAFF	TGTGCCAGCAGCTCACACTCGGGGGGAGCTTTCTTT
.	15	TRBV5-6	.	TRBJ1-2	CASSPSPNTEKGYTF	TGTGCCAGCAGCCCTTCCCCTAATACGGAGAAGGGCTACACCTTC
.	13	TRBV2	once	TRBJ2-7	CASNPRIPYEQYF	TGTGCCAGCAATCCTCGGATCCCCTACGAGCAGTACTTC
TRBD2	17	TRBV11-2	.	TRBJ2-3	CASSLELGSGGTDTQYF	TGTGCCAGCAGCTTAGAACTGGGGAGCGGGGGCACAGATACGCAGTATTTT
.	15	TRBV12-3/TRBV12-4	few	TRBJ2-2	CASRGAGRSTGELFF	TGTGCCAGCAGGGGGGCAGGAAGGTCCACCGGGGAGCTGTTTTTT
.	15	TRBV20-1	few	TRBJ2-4	CSATLGTGTKNIQYF	TGCAGTGCTACCCTTGGGACGGGAACCAAAAACATTCAGTACTTC
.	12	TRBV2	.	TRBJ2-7	CASGRRINEQYF	TGTGCCAGCGGGCGTCGAATCAACGAGCAGTACTTC
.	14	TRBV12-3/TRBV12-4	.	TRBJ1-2	CASSLAAQGPHYTF	TGTGCCAGCAGTTTAGCGGCCCAGGGGCCCCACTACACCTTC
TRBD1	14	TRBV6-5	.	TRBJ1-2	CASSLGQSNYGYTF	TGTGCCAGCAGTTTGGGACAGAGTAACTATGGCTACACCTTC
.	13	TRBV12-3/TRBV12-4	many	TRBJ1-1	CASSLSVSGGLFF	TGTGCCAGCAGTCTAAGCGTAAGCGGGGGACTCTTCTTT
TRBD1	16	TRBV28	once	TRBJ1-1	CASSPPGQGRHTEAFF	TGTGCCAGCAGTCCCCCCGGACAGGGTCGTCACACTGAAGCTTTCTTT
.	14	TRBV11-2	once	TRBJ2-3	CASSINRVPDTQYF	TGTGCCAGCAGCATCAACAGGGTTCCAGATACGCAGTATTTT
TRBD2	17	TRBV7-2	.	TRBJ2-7	CASSLAQGGRSSYEQYF	TGTGCCAGCAGCTTAGCGCAGGGCGGGAGGAGCTCCTACGAGCAGTACTTC
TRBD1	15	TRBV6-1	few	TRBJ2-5	CASSMRDRVVKTQYF	TGTGCCAGCAGTATGCGGGACAGGGTTGTGAAGACCCAGTACTTC
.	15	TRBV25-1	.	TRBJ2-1	CASSDPQALGNEQFF	TGTGCCAGCAGTGATCCCCAGGCGCTGGGCAATGAGCAGTTCTTC